The sequence of this TCR beta chain was determined in a study of metastatic and nonmetastatic thyroid tumors. Overall study context: Both malignant and benign thyroid patients supplied peripheral blood and tumor or nodule tissue samples, across which the repertoires of these patients were then compared.

Under the authors' procedure: What underpinned the distant-metastasis classifier for papillary thyroid cancer was the set of CDR3 differences across clinicopathological groups. TCRdb re-clonotyped the PCR reads via MiXCR. These V and J calls are TCRdb output, not the study's own analysis. The sample includes 20,000 to 25,000 clones, approximately 15% seen only once; the top ten take roughly a fifth. Study-wide points: In blood and tumor, TCR beta diversity was reportedly significantly higher in malignant thyroid tumors than in benign nodules.

No treatment of any kind had been given to any patient before thyroid surgery. The germline V and J ends were trimmed by 4 bases and 6 bases, with 6 bases remaining between them. This CDR3 is built from 12 residues. In germline, CDR1 is LNHDA, CDR2 SQIVND (reference sequence). This clone was detected ten times or more. Its specificity is unknown. Input material: blood. This clonotype was sampled from a female donor with papillary thyroid cancer or a benign thyroid nodule (not recorded which). Some clones in this sample may be carry-over from other donors' samples. The chain combines TRBV19 with TRBJ2-2; a possible D gene is TRBD2 (5 bases). DNA of the CDR3: TGTGCCAGTAGTAGAGGGCCCGGGGAGCTGTTTTTT. It encodes CASSRGPGELFF.